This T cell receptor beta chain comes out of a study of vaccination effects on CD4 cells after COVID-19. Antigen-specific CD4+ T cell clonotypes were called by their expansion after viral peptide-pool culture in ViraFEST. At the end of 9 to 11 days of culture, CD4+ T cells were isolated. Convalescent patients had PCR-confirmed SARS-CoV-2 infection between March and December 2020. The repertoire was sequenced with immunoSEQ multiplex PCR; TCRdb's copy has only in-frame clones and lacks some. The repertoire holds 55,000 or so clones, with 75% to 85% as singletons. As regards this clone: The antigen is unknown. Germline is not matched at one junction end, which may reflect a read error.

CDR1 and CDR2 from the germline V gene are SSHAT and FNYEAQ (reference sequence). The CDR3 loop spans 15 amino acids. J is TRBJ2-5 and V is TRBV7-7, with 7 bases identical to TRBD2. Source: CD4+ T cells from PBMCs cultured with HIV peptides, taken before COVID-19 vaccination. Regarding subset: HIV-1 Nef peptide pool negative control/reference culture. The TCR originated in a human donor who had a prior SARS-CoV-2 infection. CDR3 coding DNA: TGTGCTAGCAGCTTAGGCGCGGGAGCCAGGGAGACCCAGTACTTC. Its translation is CASSLGAGARETQYF.